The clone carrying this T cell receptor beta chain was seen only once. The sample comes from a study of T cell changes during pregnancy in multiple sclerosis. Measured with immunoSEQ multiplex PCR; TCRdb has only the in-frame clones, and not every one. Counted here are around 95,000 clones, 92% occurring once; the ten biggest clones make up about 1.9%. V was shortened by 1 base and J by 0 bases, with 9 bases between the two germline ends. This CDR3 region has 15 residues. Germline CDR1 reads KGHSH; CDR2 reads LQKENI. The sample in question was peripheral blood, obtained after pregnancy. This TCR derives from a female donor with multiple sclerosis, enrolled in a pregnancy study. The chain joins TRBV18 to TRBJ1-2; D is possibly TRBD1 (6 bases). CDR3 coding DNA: TGTGCCAGCTCACCACGGACAGACTCTAACTATGGCTACACCTTC. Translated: CASSPRTDSNYGYTF.